This TCR beta chain came from a study of CD8+ T cells in alopecia areata. This clone has a count of ten or more. Germline loops: CDR1 MGHRA, CDR2 YSYEKL. Deletions cut 2 bases from V and 0 bases from J, with 10 bases between. This CDR3 is built from 16 residues. RNA extraction was followed by reverse transcription into cDNA, which acted as the sequencing template. The repertoire was sequenced with immunoSEQ multiplex PCR; TCRdb's copy has only in-frame clones and lacks some. The sample lists 120,000 or so clones, roughly 68% occurring once. The sequence derives from a human donor in good health. The chain joins TRBV4-1 to TRBJ1-4; D might be TRBD1 (6 bases). The sequenced sample was CD4+ T cells sorted from blood. The CDR3 DNA reads TGCGCCAGCAGCCAATCGAAGGGGGCAACTAATGAAAAACTGTTTTTT. Translated: CASSQSKGATNEKLFF.